This T cell receptor (beta chain) was sequenced during a study of blood T cell repertoires in COVID-19. Study as a whole: Nucleic acid was either cDNA or gDNA, and it came from T cells, B-cell-depleted T cells, or PBMCs.

The Seattle patients joined while their infection was active and were tracked longitudinally afterward. Germline loops: CDR1 MGHDK, CDR2 SYGVNS. This CDR3 has 13 residues. V gave up 6 bases and J gave up 8 bases; unmatched junction bases: 5. Original analysis: Scientists estimated how many nucleated cells there were by amplifying reference gene primers. TCRdb's table, derived via immunoSEQ multiplex PCR, lists solely in-frame clones and lacks some. D and trimming were read from the DNA, whereas the V and J calls and clone size are those reported in that table. The sample includes about 230,000 clones, just over 85% seen only once; the top ten take 9.5% to 13%.

Sequencing was done on a sample of peripheral blood. This chain links TRBV25-1 with TRBJ1-2; 11 nucleotides agree with TRBD1. The receptor's source is a man aged 45-65 years with COVID-19, enrolled during active disease. The CDR3 region has the DNA TGTGCCAGCAGAGGACAGGGGGCCGGGGGCTACACCTTC. Encoded protein: CASRGQGAGGYTF.